The entry below gives a single T cell receptor (beta chain) sequence along with its context. Repertoires were generated with immunoSEQ multiplex PCR, while TCRdb's copy carries only in-frame clones and drops some. The table lists more than 50,000 clones, 85% of them singletons. The data derive from a study of control samples from healthy donors and cancer patients. The CDR3 is 15 residues long. CDR1 and CDR2 (germline): MNHNY, SVGAGI (reference sequence). V was clipped by 2 bases and J by 8 bases; unmatched bases: 6. The chain links TRBV6-6 to TRBJ1-6, with 7 bases identical to TRBD1. The sample comprised blood. The receptor comes from a man aged 40-49 years in good health. The CDR3 region is CASSYAGTEYSPLHF. The CDR3 bases are TGTGCCAGCAGTTACGCCGGGACAGAATATTCACCCCTCCACTTT.